A selection of T cell receptor beta chains follows, all from one sample in a study of shared clonotypes between healthy human individuals. Sequencing was performed with immunoSEQ multiplex PCR; in TCRdb, only in-frame clones are kept and a portion is missing. The sample includes roughly 1,000,000 clones, 78% of them seen just once. Source material: memory CD4+ T cells from PBMCs. The receptors were gathered from a young man in good health. Some clones in this sample may be carry-over from other donors' samples. CDR3s include the opening cysteine and the closing phenylalanine or tryptophan. The D gene is left open where the match is weak. The size field is filled for only some rows; it gives once, few, many or a size class.

abundance	j_gene	d_gene	v_gene	CDR3aa	CDR3nt
once	TRBJ2-7	NA	TRBV7-9	CASSLGSRKYEQYF	TGTGCCAGCAGCCTTGGGAGTAGGAAATACGAGCAGTACTTC
NA	TRBJ2-5	TRBD1	TRBV28	CASSLTGAKTQYF	TGTGCCAGCAGTTTGACAGGGGCAAAGACCCAGTACTTC
NA	TRBJ2-1	NA	TRBV7-3	CASSFSVGDEQFF	TGTGCCAGCAGCTTTTCTGTCGGGGACGAGCAGTTCTTC
many	TRBJ2-1	NA	TRBV4-3	CASSQADSGKREQFF	TGCGCCAGCAGCCAGGCCGATTCAGGGAAGCGTGAGCAGTTCTTC
few	TRBJ1-2	TRBD1	TRBV5-4	CASSSGQGVGYGYTF	TGTGCCAGCAGCTCCGGACAGGGTGTTGGCTATGGCTACACCTTC
NA	TRBJ2-7	TRBD1	TRBV30	CAWSVQGDEQYF	TGTGCCTGGAGTGTACAGGGGGACGAGCAGTACTTC
NA	TRBJ2-3	NA	TRBV11-2	CASSLAGLVLTDTQYF	TGTGCCAGCAGCTTAGCTGGCCTAGTTCTAACAGATACGCAGTATTTT
NA	TRBJ2-3	NA	TRBV29-1	CSGGLGEDTQYF	TGCAGCGGGGGCCTCGGGGAAGATACGCAGTATTTT
once	TRBJ2-1	NA	TRBV29-1	CSARRTVSSYNEQFF	TGCAGCGCCCGCCGGACAGTGTCCTCCTACAATGAGCAGTTCTTC
NA	TRBJ2-1	TRBD2	TRBV18	CASSPNPSGSLFSYNEQFF	TGTGCCAGCTCACCAAACCCTAGCGGGAGTCTTTTTTCCTACAATGAGCAGTTCTTC
once	TRBJ2-3	NA	TRBV9	CASGVPRNTQYF	TGTGCCAGCGGCGTCCCGAGGAATACGCAGTATTTT
NA	TRBJ2-1	NA	TRBV7-9	CASTHRGLWDEQFF	TGTGCCAGCACCCACCGGGGGCTTTGGGATGAGCAGTTCTTC
NA	TRBJ2-1	NA	TRBV11-2	CASSLTQSYNEQFF	TGTGCCAGCAGCTTGACTCAATCCTACAATGAGCAGTTCTTC
NA	TRBJ2-7	NA	TRBV10-1	CASSEGNEQYF	TGCGCCAGCAGTGAGGGTAACGAGCAGTACTTC
NA	TRBJ2-3	TRBD1	TRBV7-8	CASSPGQGAADTQYF	TGTGCCAGCAGCCCGGGACAGGGGGCCGCAGATACGCAGTATTTT
NA	TRBJ1-5	TRBD1	TRBV5-1	CASSWDSVDQPQHF	TGCGCCAGCAGCTGGGACAGCGTCGATCAGCCCCAGCATTTT
NA	TRBJ1-2	NA	TRBV27	CASSADRILRYGYTF	TGTGCCAGCAGTGCAGACAGGATCCTTCGCTATGGCTACACCTTC
NA	TRBJ1-5	NA	TRBV18	CASSPTDSGAQHF	TGTGCCAGCTCACCGACAGACTCGGGGGCCCAGCATTTT
many	TRBJ1-3	NA	TRBV14	CASSQAIRTSGNTIYF	TGTGCCAGCAGCCAAGCGATCAGAACCTCTGGAAACACCATATATTTT
NA	TRBJ2-1	TRBD2	TRBV2	CASTLGGAGNEQFF	TGTGCCAGCACCTTGGGAGGGGCGGGCAATGAGCAGTTCTTC